The 5 T cell receptor beta chains presented below share a single source sample, sequenced in a study of early T cells in non-severe SARS-CoV-2 infection. TCRdb redid the calling of the 5' RACE reads with MiXCR, one entry per CDR3 protein. The top ten clones hold about 9.1% of a sample with roughly 55,000 distinct CDR3 sequences, under 15% of them seen once. The sample in question was whole blood, obtained at baseline. The source is an adult who was a healthcare worker with PCR-confirmed SARS-CoV-2 infection or an uninfected control (not recorded which).

The V and J genes are TRBV7-8 and TRBJ1-2; D is possibly TRBD1 (5 bases). This CDR3 has 13 amino acids. Germline-derived CDR1 and CDR2 are SGHVS and FQNEAQ. V was cut by 5 bases and J by 6 bases, with 13 bases left in between. The CDR3 spells CASSPRERNGYTF. The CDR3 bases are TGTGCCAGCAGCCCCAGGGAAAGGAATGGCTACACCTTC.

The J gene is TRBJ1-2, the V gene TRBV5-1; 7 positions agree with TRBD1. Trimming cost V 0 bases and J 4 bases; bases outside gene matches: 9. The germline CDR1 and CDR2 sequences are SGHRS and YFSETQ. The CDR3 is made up of 16 amino acids. The CDR3 coding sequence is TGCGCCAGCAGCTTGGCAGACAGGGTATCTGTCTATGGCTACACCTTC. Translation gives CASSLADRVSVYGYTF.

This clonotype was detected once. V and J are TRBV10-2 and TRBJ2-1; unclear D gene. The germline V gene has CDR1 WSHSY and CDR2 SAAADI. V was clipped by 5 bases and J by 9 bases, with 14 bases between them. This CDR3 has 13 amino acids. The CDR3 nucleotides read TGCGCCAGCAGTTTGGTGGGGAATCCTGAGCAGTTCTTC. This gives the protein CASSLVGNPEQFF.

This clonotype was counted at least ten times. The chain employs TRBV24-1 and TRBJ2-3; possibly TRBD1 or TRBD2 for D (6 bases each). Trimming cost V 3 bases and J 4 bases, with 16 bases left between them. Germline assignment: CDR1 KGHDR and CDR2 SFDVKD. The CDR3 sequence is 16 residues long. CDR3 sequence reads: CATSDTGGGTSDTQYF. CDR3 in DNA: TGTGCCACCAGTGATACAGGAGGGGGGACCTCAGATACGCAGTATTTT.

Here the CDR3 DNA reads TGTGCTAGTGCCCAGGGACTAGCTTACTACGAGCAGTACTTC. The encoded protein is CASAQGLAYYEQYF. The chain has TRBV12-5 and TRBJ2-7; the match to TRBD2 covers 9 bases. V lost 7 bases to trimming and J lost 3 bases; unmatched junction nucleotides: 7. CDR3 length: 14 amino acids. The germline V gene has CDR1 LGHNT and CDR2 FRNRAP.